This is a list of T cell receptor beta chains from one sample in a study of blood T cell repertoires in COVID-19. Sequenced by immunoSEQ multiplex PCR; TCRdb stores in-frame clones only, minus some. The table lists 200,000 or so clones, around 90% of them singletons. Specimen: PBMCs or T cells enriched from blood (not recorded which). The receptor source for this set is a man younger than 40 who had recovered from COVID-19. Both conserved end residues are part of each CDR3. D genes are given only for firm matches. Not all rows give a size; the values are once, few, many and, for expanded clones, a class.

size	V	J	D	DNA	CDR3
few	TRBV4-3	TRBJ1-2	NA	TGCGCCAGCAGCCAAGAGTTTGACAGGATCTATGGCTACACCTTC	CASSQEFDRIYGYTF
NA	TRBV3-1/TRBV3-2	TRBJ1-5	NA	TGTGCCAGCAGCCAAGATCCCCAGGGGAACAATCAGCCCCAGCATTTT	CASSQDPQGNNQPQHF
NA	TRBV3-1/TRBV3-2	TRBJ1-4	NA	TGTGCCAGCAGCCCGGGAGTCGTAGGATCTAATGAAAAACTGTTTTTT	CASSPGVVGSNEKLFF
NA	TRBV14	TRBJ1-2	TRBD1	TGTGCCAGCAGCACAATGTCTGGACAGGGGGCAGGAGGCTACACCTTC	CASSTMSGQGAGGYTF
once	TRBV4-3	TRBJ1-3	NA	TGCGCCAGCAGCCAAGACCCCCCTTCCTACTCTGGAAACACCATATATTTT	CASSQDPPSYSGNTIYF
NA	TRBV6-5	TRBJ2-1	NA	TGTGCCAGCATTTCTCTACTAGCTGGGAACAATGAGCAGTTCTTC	CASISLLAGNNEQFF
NA	TRBV5-6	TRBJ1-5	NA	TGTGCCAGCAGCACGGGGGGGCATCAGCCCCAGCATTTT	CASSTGGHQPQHF
NA	TRBV11-2	TRBJ1-2	NA	TGTGCCAGCAGCCCACTTAGGGACACCTATGGCTACACCTTC	CASSPLRDTYGYTF
NA	TRBV9	TRBJ1-2	NA	TGTGCCAGCAGCGCGGACAGAAACTATGGCTACACCTTC	CASSADRNYGYTF
NA	TRBV7-8	TRBJ1-1	TRBD1	TGTGCCAGCAGCCCCACGACAGGGCGGGCTTTCTTT	CASSPTTGRAFF
NA	TRBV7-9	TRBJ1-4	NA	TGTGCCAGCAGCCCCCCCGGAGTAAATGAAAAACTGTTTTTT	CASSPPGVNEKLFF
NA	TRBV7-2	TRBJ1-3	NA	TGTGCCAGCAGCTTAGTTGGGGGGGCCTCGACTGGAAACACCATATATTTT	CASSLVGGASTGNTIYF
NA	TRBV9	TRBJ2-1	TRBD1	TGTGCCAGCAGCTCATGGACAGGGATTTGGAATGAGCAGTTCTTC	CASSSWTGIWNEQFF
NA	TRBV7-8	TRBJ1-2	NA	TGTGCCAGCAGCTTATCCGGGTCCTATGGCTACACCTTC	CASSLSGSYGYTF
NA	TRBV7-2	TRBJ2-1	TRBD2	TGTGCCAGCAGCTCCTCGGGCGGGGGATCCTGGAATGAGCAGTTCTTC	CASSSSGGGSWNEQFF
NA	TRBV6-5	TRBJ2-7	TRBD1	TGTGCCAGCAGTACCGACAGGGCGACACACGAGCAGTACTTC	CASSTDRATHEQYF
NA	TRBV28	TRBJ2-1	TRBD2	TGTGCCAGCATACTCTCGACTAGCGGGAGAAGGAATGAGCAGTTCTTC	CASILSTSGRRNEQFF
NA	TRBV28	TRBJ1-5	NA	TGTGCCAGCAGGTGGGCAGGGGTCAGTCAGCCCCAGCATTTT	CASRWAGVSQPQHF
NA	TRBV7-9	TRBJ2-7	TRBD2	TGTGCCAGCAGCTTAGTTCCGGGACTAGCGAGCTACGAGCAGTACTTC	CASSLVPGLASYEQYF
many	TRBV7-8	TRBJ2-7	NA	TGTGCCAGCAGCGAACAGGTCTCCTACGAGCAGTACTTC	CASSEQVSYEQYF
NA	TRBV11-2	TRBJ2-3	NA	TGTGCCAGCAGCCCAATCCCAGATACGCAGTATTTT	CASSPIPDTQYF
NA	TRBV9	TRBJ1-1	NA	TGTGCCAGCAGCGTAGAACTACCCACTGAAGCTTTCTTT	CASSVELPTEAFF
NA	TRBV30	TRBJ1-2	NA	TGTGCCTGGAGTGTAGGGAGATATGGCTACACCTTC	CAWSVGRYGYTF
NA	TRBV30	TRBJ1-3	NA	TGTGCCCAAAGAACCCGGGACACGAGCTCTGGAAACACCATATATTTT	CAQRTRDTSSGNTIYF
NA	TRBV19	TRBJ2-1	TRBD1	TGTGCCAGTGGAAACCGGGACAGGGTCCATGAGCAGTTCTTC	CASGNRDRVHEQFF
NA	TRBV7-8	TRBJ1-2	NA	TGTGCCAGCAGCTTAGGTTCAGCTAACTATGGCTACACCTTC	CASSLGSANYGYTF
NA	TRBV7-9	TRBJ2-7	TRBD1	TGTGCCAGCAGCTTCCGGGACAGGGGGCGAGAGCAGTACTTC	CASSFRDRGREQYF
few	TRBV5-1	TRBJ2-7	NA	TGCGCCAGCAGCTTGGGACTCTCCGTGGACGAGCAGTACTTC	CASSLGLSVDEQYF
NA	TRBV3-1/TRBV3-2	TRBJ1-2	NA	TGTGCCAGCAGCCAACGGGAAAACTATGGCTACACCTTC	CASSQRENYGYTF
NA	TRBV11-2	TRBJ2-7	NA	TGTGCCAGCAGCTTAGGGACAGTCCTTTACGAGCAGTACTTC	CASSLGTVLYEQYF
NA	TRBV18	TRBJ2-7	NA	TGTGCCAGCTCAGCAGGAGGCGAGCAGTACTTC	CASSAGGEQYF
NA	TRBV18	TRBJ2-7	TRBD1	TGTGCCAGCTCATCAGCCGGGACAGGGGGCGAGGTAACCTACGAGCAGTACTTC	CASSSAGTGGEVTYEQYF
NA	TRBV30	TRBJ1-2	NA	TGTGCCTGGAGTGTACAACAGGGTGATGGCTACACCTTC	CAWSVQQGDGYTF
NA	TRBV5-1	TRBJ1-4	NA	TGCGCCAGCAGCTTGCATCCGGCCGGGGCTAATGAAAAACTGTTTTTT	CASSLHPAGANEKLFF
NA	TRBV7-3	TRBJ2-3	NA	TGTGCCAGCAGCTTACGTCGTACAGATACGCAGTATTTT	CASSLRRTDTQYF
NA	TRBV27	TRBJ1-4	NA	TGTGCCAGCAGTTCCTGGACAGTTGAAAAACTGTTTTTT	CASSSWTVEKLFF
NA	TRBV21-1	TRBJ2-3	NA	TGTGCCAGCAATGGACTAGCGGGAATAGATACGCAGTATTTT	CASNGLAGIDTQYF
NA	TRBV6-5	TRBJ1-4	NA	TGTGCCAGCAGTTACTCGGGGCCGCCTAATGAAAAACTGTTTTTT	CASSYSGPPNEKLFF
NA	TRBV5-4	TRBJ1-1	NA	TGTGCCAGCAGCTTGAGGGAACAGGGGAACACTGAAGCTTTCTTT	CASSLREQGNTEAFF
NA	TRBV24-1	TRBJ1-2	TRBD1	TGTGCCACCAGTGATTTGCCAGGGGGCGTCTACACCTTC	CATSDLPGGVYTF
NA	TRBV6-5	TRBJ1-4	TRBD1	TGTGCCAGCAGCTCCGGGACAGGGAGTGAAAAACTGTTTTTT	CASSSGTGSEKLFF
few	TRBV12-3/TRBV12-4	TRBJ1-5	NA	TGTGCCAGCAGGCGGGCCGATCAGCCCCAGCATTTT	CASRRADQPQHF
few	TRBV27	TRBJ1-5	TRBD1	TGTGCCAGCTTCTTAGGCCGGGACAGCGACATCTCTAGCAATCAGCCCCAGCATTTT	CASFLGRDSDISSNQPQHF
NA	TRBV30	TRBJ2-1	NA	TGTGCCGGGGCGAGGGATATTCCGGGGCAGTTCTTC	CAGARDIPGQFF
NA	TRBV3-1/TRBV3-2	TRBJ1-1	NA	TGTGCCAGCAGCCAAGACAGGGAAGCTTTCTTT	CASSQDREAFF
NA	TRBV11-3	TRBJ2-3	NA	TGTGCCAGCAGCCATCAAGATACGCAGTATTTT	CASSHQDTQYF
NA	TRBV27	TRBJ2-7	TRBD2	TGTGCCAGCAGTTCTCCAACTAGCGGGACCTACGAGCAGTACTTC	CASSSPTSGTYEQYF
NA	TRBV19	TRBJ2-3	TRBD2	TGTGCCAGTAGTACCCAGCGGGAGGGAACAGATACGCAGTATTTT	CASSTQREGTDTQYF
NA	TRBV2	TRBJ1-5	NA	TGTGCCAGCAGATCCAACACCAATCAGCCCCAGCATTTT	CASRSNTNQPQHF
NA	TRBV5-8	TRBJ2-7	NA	TGTGCCAGCAGACCCGGGTGGTCCTACGAGCAGTACTTC	CASRPGWSYEQYF
once	TRBV6-1	TRBJ2-5	NA	TGTGCCAGCAGTGATCTGGACATGTCAGAGACCCAGTACTTC	CASSDLDMSETQYF
once	TRBV2	TRBJ1-2	NA	TGTGCCAGCACCAACCCCATGCGGGGAGGCTACACCTTC	CASTNPMRGGYTF
NA	TRBV12-3/TRBV12-4	TRBJ2-7	NA	TGTGCCAGCAGTTCACTTTACGAGCAGTACTTC	CASSSLYEQYF
NA	TRBV27	TRBJ1-1	NA	TGTGCCAGCAGCTCAAACGGGTTCACTGAAGCTTTCTTT	CASSSNGFTEAFF
NA	TRBV18	TRBJ2-7	NA	TGTGCCAGCTCACCGTCGGTGATTACCGAGCAGTACTTC	CASSPSVITEQYF